These T cell receptor beta chains were read from a single sample in a study of cytomegalovirus exposure and HLA in healthy donors. The assay was immunoSEQ multiplex PCR, and TCRdb's table has in-frame clones only and misses some. The sample comprises some 130,000 clones, roughly four fifths of which are singletons, and less than 35% rests with the top ten. Sequencing was carried out using PBMCs. The source is a man aged 25-40 years in good health and CMV-seropositive. Both conserved end residues are part of each CDR3. The D gene is left open where the match is weak.

V gene: TRBV5-6; D gene: TRBD2; CDR3 protein: CASNNGRRTGGGDTQYF
V gene: TRBV19; D gene: -; CDR3 protein: CASRNSGTPANYGYTF
V gene: TRBV19; D gene: -; CDR3 protein: CASSMSGYNYGYTF
V gene: TRBV5-1; D gene: -; CDR3 protein: CASSGPGGPYEQYF
V gene: TRBV18; D gene: TRBD2; CDR3 protein: CASSPGGGGSDEQYF
V gene: TRBV5-4; D gene: TRBD2; CDR3 protein: CASSLEGTSGYNEQFF
V gene: TRBV5-6; D gene: -; CDR3 protein: CASSLGGQWNQPQHF
V gene: TRBV6-1; D gene: -; CDR3 protein: CASLRAGSYEQYF
V gene: TRBV5-1; D gene: -; CDR3 protein: CASSLVMAGEGYGYTF
V gene: TRBV7-2; D gene: TRBD1; CDR3 protein: CASSPTGQGRPPLHF
V gene: TRBV6-1; D gene: -; CDR3 protein: CASSDRGEAFF
V gene: TRBV4-1; D gene: TRBD1; CDR3 protein: CASSQGQQGAYGYTF
V gene: TRBV5-1; D gene: TRBD1; CDR3 protein: CASSPADRGGQETQYF
V gene: TRBV19; D gene: -; CDR3 protein: CASRSGLEAFF
V gene: TRBV2; D gene: -; CDR3 protein: CASSDPQVIQETQYF
V gene: TRBV29-1; D gene: -; CDR3 protein: CSVGALNQPQHF
V gene: TRBV9; D gene: -; CDR3 protein: CASSPRVGSGNTIYF
V gene: TRBV11-3; D gene: -; CDR3 protein: CASSPDSSGANVLTF
V gene: TRBV10-3; D gene: TRBD2; CDR3 protein: CAIKGLAGGPSDYEQYF
V gene: TRBV10-3; D gene: TRBD1; CDR3 protein: CAISETGYTEAFF
V gene: TRBV16; D gene: TRBD1; CDR3 protein: CASSHPGQGNTEAFF
V gene: TRBV5-1; D gene: -; CDR3 protein: CASSLVAANTDTQYF
V gene: TRBV7-9; D gene: TRBD1; CDR3 protein: CASSSEGQGSEAFF
V gene: TRBV11-1; D gene: TRBD2; CDR3 protein: CAGRAGLGDTQYF
V gene: TRBV10-3; D gene: TRBD1; CDR3 protein: CAISDPGQGKHEQYF
V gene: TRBV7-9; D gene: -; CDR3 protein: CASSPLGGYEQYF
V gene: TRBV5-6; D gene: TRBD1; CDR3 protein: CASSFAGTAEYF
V gene: TRBV5-1; D gene: TRBD2; CDR3 protein: CASSLGLAGSQETQYF
V gene: TRBV2; D gene: TRBD2; CDR3 protein: CASREIAGGGETQYF
V gene: TRBV29-1; D gene: TRBD1; CDR3 protein: CSGGQGVYASYTF
V gene: TRBV5-1; D gene: TRBD1; CDR3 protein: CASSLARGLYTEAFF
V gene: TRBV19; D gene: -; CDR3 protein: CASSPRGASDTQYF
V gene: TRBV19; D gene: -; CDR3 protein: CASSRATQGFYNEQFF
V gene: TRBV7-3; D gene: -; CDR3 protein: CASSLRVAGPNTGELFF
V gene: TRBV7-2; D gene: -; CDR3 protein: CASSLLGQLSTDTQYF
V gene: TRBV5-6; D gene: -; CDR3 protein: CASSDPRTAQETQYF
V gene: TRBV6-5; D gene: -; CDR3 protein: CASSRQLRPTEQYF
V gene: TRBV28; D gene: TRBD1; CDR3 protein: CASSTPGQGSYEQYF
V gene: TRBV27; D gene: -; CDR3 protein: CASSLTSRYEQYF
V gene: TRBV7-6; D gene: -; CDR3 protein: CASSLRGETQYF
V gene: TRBV28; D gene: TRBD1; CDR3 protein: CASSSVRGREKLFF
V gene: TRBV6-6; D gene: -; CDR3 protein: CASSYDRWSHEQYF
V gene: TRBV15; D gene: TRBD1; CDR3 protein: CATGTVGRPQHF
V gene: TRBV27; D gene: TRBD1; CDR3 protein: CASSLQGAYEQYF
V gene: TRBV6-6; D gene: -; CDR3 protein: CASSGRGGINEQFF
V gene: TRBV30; D gene: TRBD1; CDR3 protein: CAWSRTGWDEKLFF
V gene: TRBV5-1; D gene: TRBD1; CDR3 protein: CASSGQGAGRTDTQYF
V gene: TRBV7-9; D gene: TRBD2; CDR3 protein: CASSILAGARTDTQYF
V gene: TRBV7-3; D gene: -; CDR3 protein: CASSFSPGNTIYF
V gene: TRBV6-5; D gene: TRBD1; CDR3 protein: CASSRDRAAYEQYF
V gene: TRBV19; D gene: TRBD2; CDR3 protein: CASSPRESGEQFF
V gene: TRBV7-2; D gene: -; CDR3 protein: CASSPRGGGSTMQPQHF
V gene: TRBV5-1; D gene: TRBD1; CDR3 protein: CASRPGTGGNYNEQFF